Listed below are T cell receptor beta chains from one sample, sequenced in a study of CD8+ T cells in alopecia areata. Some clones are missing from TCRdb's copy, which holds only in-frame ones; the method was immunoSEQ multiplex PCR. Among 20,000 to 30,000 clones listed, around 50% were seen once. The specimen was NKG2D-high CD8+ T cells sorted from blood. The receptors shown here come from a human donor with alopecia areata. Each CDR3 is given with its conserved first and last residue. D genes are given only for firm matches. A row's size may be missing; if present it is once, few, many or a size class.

DNA: TGTGCCAGCAGTTTGTACCTCTACGAGCAGTACTTC; CDR3: CASSLYLYEQYF; D: -; size: many; V: TRBV28; J: TRBJ2-7
DNA: TGTGCCAGCAATTTAACTGCCGTCGAGCAGTACTTC; CDR3: CASNLTAVEQYF; D: -; size: -; V: TRBV28; J: TRBJ2-7
DNA: TGTGCCATCAGTGATGATTCTTACGAGCAGTACTTC; CDR3: CAISDDSYEQYF; D: -; size: many; V: TRBV10-3; J: TRBJ2-7
DNA: TGCAGCGTTGAGCTAGACGGAGAGACCCAGTACTTC; CDR3: CSVELDGETQYF; D: -; size: -; V: TRBV29-1; J: TRBJ2-5
DNA: TGCAGCGTTGATGGGCAGGGAGACTACGAGCAGTACTTC; CDR3: CSVDGQGDYEQYF; D: -; size: -; V: TRBV29-1; J: TRBJ2-7
DNA: TGTGCCACCAGAGGAGACACCGGGGAGCTGTTTTTT; CDR3: CATRGDTGELFF; D: -; size: few; V: TRBV19; J: TRBJ2-2
DNA: TGTGCTAGTGGTTGGGGGGACGGATCCTACGAGCAGTACTTC; CDR3: CASGWGDGSYEQYF; D: -; size: -; V: TRBV12-5; J: TRBJ2-7
DNA: TGTGCCAGCAGCCGGGACAGGGGGCATGGCTACACCTTC; CDR3: CASSRDRGHGYTF; D: TRBD1; size: -; V: TRBV27; J: TRBJ1-2
DNA: TGCGCCAGCAGCGACCAGACAGGAAGGAGAACCGGGGAGCTGTTTTTT; CDR3: CASSDQTGRRTGELFF; D: -; size: -; V: TRBV4-1; J: TRBJ2-2
DNA: TGTGCCAGTTCTCAGGGGGGGTCCTATGGCTACACCTTC; CDR3: CASSQGGSYGYTF; D: TRBD1; size: -; V: TRBV2; J: TRBJ1-2
DNA: TGTGCCAGCAGCACGTGGGAGAGCACAGATACGCAGTATTTT; CDR3: CASSTWESTDTQYF; D: -; size: -; V: TRBV9; J: TRBJ2-3
DNA: TGTGCCAGCAGCTTAGGACAGGGAGGTCAGCCCCAGCATTTT; CDR3: CASSLGQGGQPQHF; D: -; size: -; V: TRBV13; J: TRBJ1-5
DNA: TGTGCCAGCAGCCAGGGTCGCTACAATGAGCAGTTCTTC; CDR3: CASSQGRYNEQFF; D: -; size: -; V: TRBV2; J: TRBJ2-1
DNA: TGTGCCAGCAGTCCGCGGGACTTACCCTACGAGCAGTACTTC; CDR3: CASSPRDLPYEQYF; D: -; size: -; V: TRBV27; J: TRBJ2-7
DNA: TGTGCCAGCAGCCTGACAGGGCCAAATGAGCAGTTCTTC; CDR3: CASSLTGPNEQFF; D: TRBD1; size: -; V: TRBV7-9; J: TRBJ2-1
DNA: TGTGCCAGCTCACCGTCAACCCGGGACAGGCTCTCCTACAATGAGCAGTTCTTC; CDR3: CASSPSTRDRLSYNEQFF; D: TRBD1; size: -; V: TRBV18; J: TRBJ2-1
DNA: TGTGCCAGCAGCTTAGACGGGACTGTTTATGGCTACACCTTC; CDR3: CASSLDGTVYGYTF; D: -; size: -; V: TRBV7-9; J: TRBJ1-2
DNA: TGTGCCAGCAGCAAGCGGCTACCTAGCGGGAGTACCTACGAGCAGTACTTC; CDR3: CASSKRLPSGSTYEQYF; D: -; size: once; V: TRBV21-1; J: TRBJ2-7
DNA: TGTGCCAGCAGGGGACTAGCGGGAGGTCCGAACACCGGGGAGCTGTTTTTT; CDR3: CASRGLAGGPNTGELFF; D: TRBD2; size: -; V: TRBV2; J: TRBJ2-2
DNA: TGCAGCGTTGAATGGGGTACGACTGAAGCTTTCTTT; CDR3: CSVEWGTTEAFF; D: -; size: few; V: TRBV29-1; J: TRBJ1-1
DNA: TGTGCCAGCAGCTACGCTATCAATGAGCAGTTCTTC; CDR3: CASSYAINEQFF; D: -; size: -; V: TRBV11-2; J: TRBJ2-1
DNA: TGTGCCAGCAGCTTAGACGTGAGACTCTGGAACCCATCTTCTGGAAACACCATATATTTT; CDR3: CASSLDVRLWNPSSGNTIYF; D: -; size: -; V: TRBV11-2; J: TRBJ1-3
DNA: TGTGCCAGTAGTATGACTAGCGGTGACTACAATGAGCAGTTCTTC; CDR3: CASSMTSGDYNEQFF; D: TRBD2; size: -; V: TRBV19; J: TRBJ2-1
DNA: TGTGCCAGCAGCTTAGGGCCCTACACAGATACGCAGTATTTT; CDR3: CASSLGPYTDTQYF; D: -; size: -; V: TRBV7-9; J: TRBJ2-3
DNA: TGTGCCAGCAGTGATTCGGCAGAACAAGAGACCCAGTACTTC; CDR3: CASSDSAEQETQYF; D: -; size: -; V: TRBV28; J: TRBJ2-5
DNA: TGTGCCAGCAGGAGGATCTGGCACTACGAGCAGTACTTC; CDR3: CASRRIWHYEQYF; D: -; size: -; V: TRBV6-1; J: TRBJ2-7
DNA: TGTGCCAGCAGCGGAGTTGGGAATGAGCAGTTCTTC; CDR3: CASSGVGNEQFF; D: -; size: once; V: TRBV7-9; J: TRBJ2-1
DNA: TGTGCCAGCAGTTTTATCGGCCGTGTGGAACAGCTGTACCAAGAGACCCAGTACTTC; CDR3: CASSFIGRVEQLYQETQYF; D: -; size: -; V: TRBV28; J: TRBJ2-5
DNA: TGTGCCAGCAGCGCGACGTTCAGGGGGTACCAAGAGACCCAGTACTTC; CDR3: CASSATFRGYQETQYF; D: TRBD1; size: few; V: TRBV7-9; J: TRBJ2-5
DNA: TGCAGCGTTGGACAGGGACGAGTTGAAGGGGAGCTGTTTTTT; CDR3: CSVGQGRVEGELFF; D: TRBD1; size: -; V: TRBV29-1; J: TRBJ2-2
DNA: TGTGCCAGCAGCTTAGAAACTAGCACAGATACGCAGTATTTT; CDR3: CASSLETSTDTQYF; D: -; size: few; V: TRBV7-8; J: TRBJ2-3
DNA: TGTGCCAGCAGTCCCCCGGGACTAGCGGCGTACGAGCAGTACTTC; CDR3: CASSPPGLAAYEQYF; D: TRBD2; size: -; V: TRBV27; J: TRBJ2-7
DNA: TGTGCCAGCAGCTTGAGGCGGGGCACAGATACGCAGTATTTT; CDR3: CASSLRRGTDTQYF; D: -; size: -; V: TRBV5-4; J: TRBJ2-3
DNA: TGCGCCAGCAGCCATCCCTGGGGGGGGCCCAGCTCCTACGAGCAGTACTTC; CDR3: CASSHPWGGPSSYEQYF; D: -; size: -; V: TRBV4-1; J: TRBJ2-7
DNA: TGTGCCAGCAGCCTCACCCCCTACGAGCAGTACTTC; CDR3: CASSLTPYEQYF; D: -; size: -; V: TRBV7-3; J: TRBJ2-7
DNA: TGTGCCAGCAGTTTAGGTCGTAGGAGCTGGACAGATACGCAGTATTTT; CDR3: CASSLGRRSWTDTQYF; D: -; size: -; V: TRBV28; J: TRBJ2-3
DNA: TGTGCCAGCAGTTTATCGAGTAGTTATACGCAGTATTTT; CDR3: CASSLSSSYTQYF; D: -; size: -; V: TRBV27; J: TRBJ2-3
DNA: TGTGCCAGCAGATTTAGCGGGAGGGCTAATGAGCAGTTCTTC; CDR3: CASRFSGRANEQFF; D: TRBD2; size: -; V: TRBV7-9; J: TRBJ2-1
DNA: TGTGCCAGTAGTCCGCAGGGCTACGAGCAGTACTTC; CDR3: CASSPQGYEQYF; D: -; size: -; V: TRBV19; J: TRBJ2-7
DNA: TGCGCCAGCAGCGAGGAATCGACTGGTTCCACGTACTTC; CDR3: CASSEESTGSTYF; D: -; size: -; V: TRBV5-1; J: TRBJ2-7
DNA: TGTGCCAGCAGCTTGTTACCTGAGACCCAGTACTTC; CDR3: CASSLLPETQYF; D: -; size: few; V: TRBV7-9; J: TRBJ2-5
DNA: TGTGCCAGCAGCGAGAGGGGACAGTGGAGGGAGACCCAGTACTTC; CDR3: CASSERGQWRETQYF; D: TRBD1; size: -; V: TRBV13; J: TRBJ2-5
DNA: TGTGCCAGCAGTTACTACACCTCCTACGAGCAGTACTTC; CDR3: CASSYYTSYEQYF; D: -; size: -; V: TRBV6-6; J: TRBJ2-7
DNA: TGCGCCAGCAGTGAGTCGGGAGGGATGAACACTGAAGCTTTCTTT; CDR3: CASSESGGMNTEAFF; D: -; size: -; V: TRBV10-2; J: TRBJ1-1
DNA: TGTGCCAGCAGCGTTGGCGGGAATTTAAGACAAGAGACCCAGTACTTC; CDR3: CASSVGGNLRQETQYF; D: -; size: -; V: TRBV9; J: TRBJ2-5
DNA: TGTGCCAGCAGTATGATGACCTACTACGAGCAGTACTTC; CDR3: CASSMMTYYEQYF; D: -; size: -; V: TRBV28; J: TRBJ2-7
DNA: TGTGCCAGCAGTTACCCTGGTTCCAATGAGCAGTTCTTC; CDR3: CASSYPGSNEQFF; D: -; size: few; V: TRBV6-6; J: TRBJ2-1
DNA: TGTGCCAGCAGCGGAGCTACAGGGGGTGGCCCCTTAGCCAAAAACATTCAGTACTTC; CDR3: CASSGATGGGPLAKNIQYF; D: TRBD1; size: -; V: TRBV7-9; J: TRBJ2-4
DNA: TGCGCCAGCAGCCAACCAAGGTACGGCACTGAAGCTTTCTTT; CDR3: CASSQPRYGTEAFF; D: -; size: -; V: TRBV10-2; J: TRBJ1-1
DNA: TGTGCCAGCAGCTTGGAACTAGCGTACTCCTACGAGCAGTACTTC; CDR3: CASSLELAYSYEQYF; D: TRBD2; size: -; V: TRBV5-6; J: TRBJ2-7
DNA: TGTGCCAGCAGATCTACTTCAGATACGCAGTATTTT; CDR3: CASRSTSDTQYF; D: -; size: few; V: TRBV6-5; J: TRBJ2-3
DNA: TGTGCCAGCAGTTACGTTGGGACAGGGCGTGAAAAACTGTTTTTT; CDR3: CASSYVGTGREKLFF; D: TRBD1; size: once; V: TRBV27; J: TRBJ1-4
DNA: TGCAGCGGCGGGACAGGGGGCCACGAGCAGTACTTC; CDR3: CSGGTGGHEQYF; D: TRBD1; size: -; V: TRBV29-1; J: TRBJ2-7
DNA: TGTGCCAGCAGCACGTGGGGGGTTGAAGCTTTCTTT; CDR3: CASSTWGVEAFF; D: -; size: -; V: TRBV5-6; J: TRBJ1-1
DNA: TGCAGCGTTCGGGCAGCGAACACTGAAGCTTTCTTT; CDR3: CSVRAANTEAFF; D: -; size: few; V: TRBV29-1; J: TRBJ1-1
DNA: TGTGCCAGCTCTCCCTCTTGTTGCGGGAGTTTGTACGAGCAGTACTTC; CDR3: CASSPSCCGSLYEQYF; D: TRBD2; size: -; V: TRBV18; J: TRBJ2-7
DNA: TGTGCCAGCAGTTCCGGACAGTCCGAGCAGTACTTC; CDR3: CASSSGQSEQYF; D: -; size: -; V: TRBV14; J: TRBJ2-7
DNA: TGTGCCAGCAGCCAAGATCGGCGCCCTCCCTACGAGCAGTACTTC; CDR3: CASSQDRRPPYEQYF; D: -; size: few; V: TRBV4-2; J: TRBJ2-7